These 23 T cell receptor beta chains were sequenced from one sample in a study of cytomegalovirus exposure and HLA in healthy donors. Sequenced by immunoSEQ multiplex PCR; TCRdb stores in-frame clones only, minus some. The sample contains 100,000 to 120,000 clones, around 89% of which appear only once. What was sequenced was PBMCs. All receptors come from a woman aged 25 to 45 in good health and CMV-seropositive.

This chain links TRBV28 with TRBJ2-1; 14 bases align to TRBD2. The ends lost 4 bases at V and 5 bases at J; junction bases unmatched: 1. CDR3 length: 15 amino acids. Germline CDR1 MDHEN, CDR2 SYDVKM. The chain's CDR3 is CASSSGLAGDNEQFF. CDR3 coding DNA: TGTGCCAGCAGTTCGGGACTAGCGGGAGACAATGAGCAGTTCTTC.

CDR3 amino acids: CASSLGDSPGETQYF. The CDR3 DNA follows: TGCGCCAGCAGCTTGGGGGACAGCCCGGGGGAGACCCAGTACTTC. The V call is TRBV5-1, the J call TRBJ2-5, with TRBD1 identical over 7 bases. The CDR3 contains 15 residues. Germline V gene data show CDR1 as SGHRS and CDR2 as YFSETQ. V lost 0 bases, J lost 5 bases, and 7 bases stayed unmatched.

The CDR3 loop reads CSVRDSGSSYEQYF. Here the CDR3 DNA reads TGCAGCGTCCGGGATAGCGGGAGCTCCTACGAGCAGTACTTC. The chain recombines TRBV29-1 with TRBJ2-7, with 9 bases that match TRBD2. The CDR3 covers 14 residues. From germline, CDR1 is SQVTM and CDR2 ANQGSEA. The V and J ends lost 6 bases and 0 bases, in that order; junction bases with no gene match: 6.

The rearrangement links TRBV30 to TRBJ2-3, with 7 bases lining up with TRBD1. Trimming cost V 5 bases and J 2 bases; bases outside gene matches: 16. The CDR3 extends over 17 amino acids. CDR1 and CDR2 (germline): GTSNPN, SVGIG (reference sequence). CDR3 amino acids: CAWGKGTATIITDTQYF. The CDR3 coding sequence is TGTGCCTGGGGTAAAGGGACAGCGACCATTATCACAGATACGCAGTATTTT.

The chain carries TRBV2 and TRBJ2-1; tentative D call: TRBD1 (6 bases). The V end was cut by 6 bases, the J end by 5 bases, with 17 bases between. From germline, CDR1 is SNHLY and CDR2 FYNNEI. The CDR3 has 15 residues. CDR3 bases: TGTGCCAGCAGAAAGGGGGTGGGTGGCCACAATGAGCAGTTCTTC. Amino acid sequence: CASRKGVGGHNEQFF.

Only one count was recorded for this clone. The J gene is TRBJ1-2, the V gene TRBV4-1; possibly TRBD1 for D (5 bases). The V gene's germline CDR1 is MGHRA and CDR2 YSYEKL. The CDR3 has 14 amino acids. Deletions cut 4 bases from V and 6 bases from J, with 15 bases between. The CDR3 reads CASSPLAAQDGYTF. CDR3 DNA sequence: TGCGCCAGCAGCCCACTCGCGGCACAGGATGGCTACACCTTC.

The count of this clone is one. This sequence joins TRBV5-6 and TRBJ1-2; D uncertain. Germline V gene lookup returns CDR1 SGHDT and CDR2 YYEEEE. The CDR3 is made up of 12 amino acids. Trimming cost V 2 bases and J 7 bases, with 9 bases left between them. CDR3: CASSLSGTGYTF. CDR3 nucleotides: TGTGCCAGCAGCTTAAGCGGAACTGGCTACACCTTC.

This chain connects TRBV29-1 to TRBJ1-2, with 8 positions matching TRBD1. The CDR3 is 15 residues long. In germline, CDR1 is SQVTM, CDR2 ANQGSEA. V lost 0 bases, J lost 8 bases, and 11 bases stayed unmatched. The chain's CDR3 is CSVEDRSRGLSGYTF. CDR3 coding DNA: TGCAGCGTTGAAGATCGGAGCAGGGGGCTAAGCGGCTACACCTTC.

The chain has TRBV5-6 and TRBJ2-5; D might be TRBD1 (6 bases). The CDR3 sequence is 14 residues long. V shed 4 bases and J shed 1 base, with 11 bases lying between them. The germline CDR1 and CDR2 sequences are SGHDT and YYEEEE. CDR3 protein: CASSEGTLQETQYF. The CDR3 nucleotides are TGTGCCAGCAGCGAAGGGACACTCCAAGAGACCCAGTACTTC.

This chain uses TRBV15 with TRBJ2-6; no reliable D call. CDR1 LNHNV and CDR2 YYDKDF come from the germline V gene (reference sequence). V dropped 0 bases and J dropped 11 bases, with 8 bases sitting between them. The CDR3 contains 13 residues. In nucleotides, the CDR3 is TGTGCCACCAGCAGAGACAGGCTTGACGTCCTGACTTTC. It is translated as CATSRDRLDVLTF.

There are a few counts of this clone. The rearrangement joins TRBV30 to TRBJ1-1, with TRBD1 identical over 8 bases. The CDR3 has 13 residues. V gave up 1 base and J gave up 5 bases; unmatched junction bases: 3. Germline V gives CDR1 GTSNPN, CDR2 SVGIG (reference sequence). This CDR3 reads CAWSGTGRTEAFF. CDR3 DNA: TGTGCCTGGAGTGGGACAGGGAGGACTGAAGCTTTCTTT.

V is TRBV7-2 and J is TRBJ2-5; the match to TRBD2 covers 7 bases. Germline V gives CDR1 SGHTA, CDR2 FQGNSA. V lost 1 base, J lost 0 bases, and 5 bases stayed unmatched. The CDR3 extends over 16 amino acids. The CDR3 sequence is CASSLVAAGYQETQYF. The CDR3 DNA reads TGTGCCAGCAGCTTAGTTGCAGCGGGGTACCAAGAGACCCAGTACTTC.

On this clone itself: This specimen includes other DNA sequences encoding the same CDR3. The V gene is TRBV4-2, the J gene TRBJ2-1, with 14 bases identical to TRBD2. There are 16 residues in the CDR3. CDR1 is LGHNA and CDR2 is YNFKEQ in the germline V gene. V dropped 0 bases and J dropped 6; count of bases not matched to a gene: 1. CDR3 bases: TGTGCCAGCAGCCAAGATGGGACTAGCGGGGGCAATGAGCAGTTCTTC. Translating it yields CASSQDGTSGGNEQFF.

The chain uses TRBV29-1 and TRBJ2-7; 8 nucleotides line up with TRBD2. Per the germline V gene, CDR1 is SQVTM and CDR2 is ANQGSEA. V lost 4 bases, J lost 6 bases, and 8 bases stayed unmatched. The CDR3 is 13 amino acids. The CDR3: CSVASGSGGEQYF. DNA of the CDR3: TGCAGCGTTGCCAGCGGGAGCGGGGGCGAGCAGTACTTC.

This CDR3 is CASSQQTGTSSPQYF. As DNA, the CDR3 is TGTGCCAGCAGCCAACAGACCGGGACTAGCTCTCCGCAGTATTTT. The rearrangement links TRBV7-9 to TRBJ2-3, with 9 bases that match TRBD2. Losses at the gene ends were 5 bases for V and 10 bases for J; bases not matched to a gene: 13. The CDR3 spans 15 residues. CDR1 is SEHNR, CDR2 FQNEAQ, per germline (reference sequence).

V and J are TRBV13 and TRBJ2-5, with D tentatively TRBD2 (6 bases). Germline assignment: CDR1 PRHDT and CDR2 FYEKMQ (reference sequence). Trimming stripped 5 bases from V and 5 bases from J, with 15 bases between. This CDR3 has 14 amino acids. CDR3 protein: CASSTRTTAETQYF. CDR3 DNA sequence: TGTGCCAGCAGCACCCGGACTACCGCGGAGACCCAGTACTTC.

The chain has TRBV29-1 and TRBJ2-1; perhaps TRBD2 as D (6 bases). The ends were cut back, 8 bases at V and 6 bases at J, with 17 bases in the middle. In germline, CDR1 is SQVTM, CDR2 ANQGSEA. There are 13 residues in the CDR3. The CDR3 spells CSLRLLAGNEQFF. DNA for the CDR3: TGCAGCCTCCGCCTACTAGCAGGCAATGAGCAGTTCTTC.

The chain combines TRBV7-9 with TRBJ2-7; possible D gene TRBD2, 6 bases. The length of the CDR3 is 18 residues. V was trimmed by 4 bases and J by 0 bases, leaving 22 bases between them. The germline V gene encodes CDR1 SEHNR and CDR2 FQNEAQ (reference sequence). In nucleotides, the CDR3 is TGTGCCAGCAGCTATCGAGGCGAGTCCGCGGGGTCCTCCTACGAGCAGTACTTC. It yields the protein CASSYRGESAGSSYEQYF.

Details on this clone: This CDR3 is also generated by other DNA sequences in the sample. CDR3 region: CASTVNTEAFF. The CDR3 region has the DNA TGTGCCAGCACAGTGAACACTGAAGCTTTCTTT. The rearrangement links TRBV28 to TRBJ1-1; D call uncertain. The CDR3 is made up of 11 amino acids. The germline V gene encodes CDR1 MDHEN and CDR2 SYDVKM. The V gene lost 7 bases and the J gene lost 0 bases, with 3 bases spanning the gap.

CDR3: CASSQEWAANTGELFF. DNA of the CDR3: TGCGCCAGCAGCCAAGAATGGGCTGCGAACACCGGGGAGCTGTTTTTT. The chain recombines TRBV4-1 with TRBJ2-2; D unresolved. V lost 0 bases and J 0 bases, leaving 8 bases between the germline ends. The CDR3 has 16 amino acids. In germline, CDR1 is MGHRA, CDR2 YSYEKL.

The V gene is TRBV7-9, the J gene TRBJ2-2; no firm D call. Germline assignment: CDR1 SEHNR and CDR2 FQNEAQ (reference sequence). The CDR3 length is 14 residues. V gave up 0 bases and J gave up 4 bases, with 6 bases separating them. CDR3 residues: CASSLASATGELFF. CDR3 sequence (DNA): TGTGCCAGCAGCTTAGCCAGCGCCACCGGGGAGCTGTTTTTT. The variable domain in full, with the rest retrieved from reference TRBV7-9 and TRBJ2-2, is DTGVSQNPRHKITKRGQNVTFRCDPISEHNRLYWYRQTLGQGPEFLTYFQNEAQLEKSRLLSDRFSAERPKGSFSTLEIQRTEQGDSAMYLCASSLASATGELFFGEGSRLTVL.

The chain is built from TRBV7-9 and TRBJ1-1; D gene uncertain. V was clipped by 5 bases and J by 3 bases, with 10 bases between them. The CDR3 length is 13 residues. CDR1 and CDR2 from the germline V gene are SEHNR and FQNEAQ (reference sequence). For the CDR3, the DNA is TGTGCCAGCAGCAACAGCCAGGACACTGAAGCTTTCTTT. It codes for CASSNSQDTEAFF.

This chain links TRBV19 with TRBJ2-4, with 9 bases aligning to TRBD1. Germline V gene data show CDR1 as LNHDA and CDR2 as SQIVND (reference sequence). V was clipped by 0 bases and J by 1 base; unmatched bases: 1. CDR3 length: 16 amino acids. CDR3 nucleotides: TGTGCCAGTAGTATAGATGGACAGGGGGCCAAAAACATTCAGTACTTC. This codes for CASSIDGQGAKNIQYF.